This T cell receptor beta chain was sequenced in a study of blood T cell repertoires in COVID-19. This clone has only a few counts. Some clones are missing from TCRdb's copy, which holds only in-frame ones; the method was immunoSEQ multiplex PCR. The repertoire holds over 95,000 clones, with roughly 91% as singletons. The CDR3 has 13 residues. J lost 7 bases, V lost 7 bases, and 7 bases had no gene match. The germline CDR1 and CDR2 sequences are LNHDA and SQIVND (reference sequence). The J gene is TRBJ1-2, the V gene TRBV19; 9 bases are a match to TRBD1. Input material: peripheral blood. This clonotype was sampled from a human donor with acute or convalescent COVID-19. The donor label of this sample is uncertain. CDR3 amino acids: CASTRTGEIGYTF. Written as DNA, the CDR3 is TGTGCCAGTACCAGGACAGGGGAGATTGGCTACACCTTC.